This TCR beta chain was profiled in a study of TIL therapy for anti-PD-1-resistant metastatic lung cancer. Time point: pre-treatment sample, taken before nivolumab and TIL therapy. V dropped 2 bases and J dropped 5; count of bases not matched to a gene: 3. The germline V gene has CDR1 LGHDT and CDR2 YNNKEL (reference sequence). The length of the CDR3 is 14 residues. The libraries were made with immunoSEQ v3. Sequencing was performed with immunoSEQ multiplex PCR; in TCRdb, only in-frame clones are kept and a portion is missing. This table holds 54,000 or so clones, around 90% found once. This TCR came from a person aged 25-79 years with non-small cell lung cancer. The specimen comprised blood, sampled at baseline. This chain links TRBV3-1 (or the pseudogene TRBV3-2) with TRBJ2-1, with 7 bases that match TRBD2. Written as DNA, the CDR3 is TGTGCCAGCAGCCAATCAGGGACTAACAATGAGCAGTTCTTC. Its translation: CASSQSGTNNEQFF.